What follows is one TCR beta chain and its context. Its antigen remains unknown. The CDR3 contains 16 residues. CDR1 and CDR2 from the germline V gene are MNHEY and SMNVEV (reference sequence). Trimming removed 5 bases from V and 8 bases from J, with 21 bases in between. The data were obtained in a study of cytomegalovirus exposure and HLA in healthy donors. Study-wide findings and caveats: Cytomegalovirus association was listed for about 170 TCR beta chains. As a later analysis showed, a missense DCLRE1C variant was linked to trimming of TCR beta V- and J-genes. As a later analysis showed, several of the most significant clusters appeared to be linked to common viral pathogens.

Vbeta (60) and Jbeta (13) primers were used in the PCR. Some clones are missing from TCRdb's copy, which holds only in-frame ones; the method was immunoSEQ multiplex PCR. Here the sample spans 150,000 to 200,000 clones, 80% being singletons. Sequenced sample: PBMCs. The sequence was obtained from a man aged 18 to 29 in good health and CMV-seropositive. The chain employs TRBV27 and TRBJ1-4; D ambiguous. CDR3 region: CASSPASGLREEKLFF. CDR3 nucleotide sequence: TGTGCCAGCAGTCCCGCTTCAGGACTTAGGGAGGAAAAACTGTTTTTT.